This TCR beta chain emerged from a study of beta chain features in type 1 diabetes. Whole-study results and caveats: Reduced insertions and increased deletions marked VDJ junctions in type 1 diabetes patients. In patients and controls equally, PCR might favor templates that are shorter. Patients showed naive, central memory and Treg TCRB repertoires that appeared more similar than those of healthy donors. When Type 1 diabetes patients were examined, their TCRB CDR3s proved moderately but significantly shorter in all four CD4+ subsets.

Concerning this clone itself: Its matching antigen is unknown.

Of the isolated RNA, all was reverse transcribed, and so the sequenced material was expressed TCRB transcripts. Method: immunoSEQ multiplex PCR; TCRdb's copy keeps in-frame clones and lacks some. The table records about 300,000 clones, roughly 14% of them present only once. The receptor was derived from a woman under 30 with type 1 diabetes. The sample taken for sequencing was naive CD4+ T cells from blood.

This CDR3 reads CAWREKRGVYGYTF. The CDR3 DNA reads TGTGCCTGGAGGGAAAAACGGGGGGTTTACGGCTACACCTTC. V and J are TRBV30 and TRBJ1-2, with D possibly TRBD1 on 5 matching bases. The CDR3 is 14 amino acids. Trimming shortened V by 3 bases and J by 8 bases, and 19 bases separated the two germline ends. Germline lookup yields CDR1 GTSNPN and CDR2 SVGIG (reference sequence).